This TCR beta chain came from a study of blood T cell repertoires in COVID-19. Looking at the study overall: The analysed material was cDNA or gDNA that came from T cells, B-cell-depleted T cells, or PBMCs.

Sequenced by immunoSEQ multiplex PCR; TCRdb stores in-frame clones only, minus some. This table holds 95,000 to 130,000 clones, roughly 83% found once. This clone appeared once. The sample consisted of peripheral blood. The source is a young man with acute or convalescent COVID-19.

The CDR3 protein is CASRKDRANTEAFF. CDR3 nucleotides: TGTGCCAGCAGGAAGGACAGGGCGAACACTGAAGCTTTCTTT. This chain uses TRBV27 with TRBJ1-1; 8 bases align to TRBD1. The V gene end was trimmed by 6 bases and the J gene end by 1 base; junction bases not matched to a gene: 4. This CDR3 comprises 14 residues. Per germline, CDR1 MNHEY and CDR2 SMNVEV (reference sequence).